The rows below give T cell receptor beta chains drawn from one sample of a study of blood T cell repertoires in COVID-19. Sequenced by immunoSEQ multiplex PCR; TCRdb stores in-frame clones only, minus some. The top ten clones hold under 5% of a sample with about 20,000 clones, about nine tenths of them seen once. Sequenced: peripheral blood. These receptors came from a man aged 50-59 years with active COVID-19. Each CDR3 is given with its conserved first and last residue. The D gene is left open where the match is weak. Clone size appears in some rows only: once, few, many, or a class for an expanded clone.

18 TRBD1 TRBJ2-2 TRBV18 . TGTGCCAGCTCATCAACTACACCGGGACAGGGGTACACCGGGGAGCTGTTTTTT CASSSTTPGQGYTGELFF
12 . TRBJ2-3 TRBV14 . TGTGCCAGCAGCCAAGCGGCAGATACGCAGTATTTT CASSQAADTQYF
10 . TRBJ1-1 TRBV21-1 . TGTGCCAGCAGGGCCACTGAAGCTTTCTTT CASRATEAFF
17 TRBD1 TRBJ1-2 TRBV14 . TGTGCCAGCAGCCAAGATCTGGGAACAGGGGTATACTATGGCTACACCTTC CASSQDLGTGVYYGYTF
19 . TRBJ2-1 TRBV5-6 . TGTGCCAGCAGCTTGGTAGGCAGGGTGGGGCACCGCTCCTACAATGAGCAGTTCTTC CASSLVGRVGHRSYNEQFF
15 . TRBJ2-1 TRBV7-2 . TGTGCCAGCAGCTTAGTGGGGGGGCAATACAATGAGCAGTTCTTC CASSLVGGQYNEQFF
15 . TRBJ2-3 TRBV3-1/TRBV3-2 medium-sized TGTGCCAGCAGCCAACGTCCGAGGAGCACAGATACGCAGTATTTT CASSQRPRSTDTQYF
15 . TRBJ1-4 TRBV5-5 . TGTGCCAGCAGCTTGGGCGAGGGAAGTGTTGAAAAACTGTTTTTT CASSLGEGSVEKLFF
13 . TRBJ2-3 TRBV19 . TGTGCCAGTACTACAGCAAGCACAGATACGCAGTATTTT CASTTASTDTQYF
12 . TRBJ2-5 TRBV9 . TGTGCCAGCAGCCTGTCAGGGGAGCCCCAGTACTTC CASSLSGEPQYF